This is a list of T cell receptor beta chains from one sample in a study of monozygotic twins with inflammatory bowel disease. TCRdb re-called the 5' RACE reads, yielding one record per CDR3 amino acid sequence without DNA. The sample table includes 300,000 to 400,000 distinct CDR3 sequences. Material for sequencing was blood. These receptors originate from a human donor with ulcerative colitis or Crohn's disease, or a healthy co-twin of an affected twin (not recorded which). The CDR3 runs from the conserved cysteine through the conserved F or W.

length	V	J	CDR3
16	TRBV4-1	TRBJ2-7	CASSQDPGGHLYEQYF
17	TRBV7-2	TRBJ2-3	CASSLGPIELYTDTQYF
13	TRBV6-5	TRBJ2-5	CASSYSGQETQYF
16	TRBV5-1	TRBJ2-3	CASSLASTPATDTQYF
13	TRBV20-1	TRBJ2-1	CSASGGGYNEQFF
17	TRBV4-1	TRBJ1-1	CASSQEGQGPMNTEAFF
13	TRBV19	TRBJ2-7	CASSPQGASEQYF
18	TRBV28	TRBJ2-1	CASSSVLGGQGIYNEQFF
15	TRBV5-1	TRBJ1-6	CASSLDRASNSPLHF
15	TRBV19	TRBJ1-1	CASRTTGGGYTEAFF
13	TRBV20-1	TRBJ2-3	CSAAGAYGDTQYF
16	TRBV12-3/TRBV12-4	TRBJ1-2	CASSRGQGAFLYGYTF
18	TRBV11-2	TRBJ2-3	CASSLGGPRGSTTDTQYF
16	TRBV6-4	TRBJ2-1	CASSDSRGSSYNEQFF
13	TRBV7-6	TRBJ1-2	CASSTGSGQGYTF
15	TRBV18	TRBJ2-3	CASSGPSHTTDTQYF
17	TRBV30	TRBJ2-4	CAWSGNRVGEAKNIQYF
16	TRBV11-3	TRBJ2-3	CASSRRSTSGGDTQYF
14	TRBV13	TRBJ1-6	CASSLARANSPLHF
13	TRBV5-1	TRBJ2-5	CASSGGSQETQYF
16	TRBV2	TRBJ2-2	CASSPHARVNTGELFF
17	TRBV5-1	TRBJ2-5	CASSLVVGRQGGETQYF
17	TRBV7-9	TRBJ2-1	CASKIQSAEGAGNEQFF
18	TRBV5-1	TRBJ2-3	CASSLLTSGMPSTDTQYF
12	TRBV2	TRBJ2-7	CASRLQGYEQYF
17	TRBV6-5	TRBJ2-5	CASSYSDRDRGRGTQYF
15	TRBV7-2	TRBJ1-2	CASSYNTGGGYGYTF
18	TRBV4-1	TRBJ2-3	CASSYSGMGGGSADTQYF
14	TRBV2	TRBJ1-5	CASRRREGNQPQHF
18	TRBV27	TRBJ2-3	CASSIRTGRSPRTDTQYF
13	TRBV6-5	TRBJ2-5	CASSILGGETQYF
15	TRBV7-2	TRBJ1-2	CASSLATTGDYGYTF
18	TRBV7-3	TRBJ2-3	CASSPLGLAGYSTDTQYF
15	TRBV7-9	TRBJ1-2	CASSLTAGPFYGYTF
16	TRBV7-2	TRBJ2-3	CASSLVAGGGTDTQYF